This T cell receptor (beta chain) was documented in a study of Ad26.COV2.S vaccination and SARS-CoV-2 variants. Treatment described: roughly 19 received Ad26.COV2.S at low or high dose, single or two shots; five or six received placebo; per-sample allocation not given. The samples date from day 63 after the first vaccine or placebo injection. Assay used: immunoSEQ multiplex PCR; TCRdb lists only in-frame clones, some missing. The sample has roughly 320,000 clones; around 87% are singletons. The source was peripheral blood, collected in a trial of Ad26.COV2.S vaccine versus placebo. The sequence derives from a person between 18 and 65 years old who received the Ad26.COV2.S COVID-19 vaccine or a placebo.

The CDR3: CASSLGSLWTVSNQPQHF. The CDR3 DNA sequence: TGTGCCAGCAGCTTAGGAAGCCTTTGGACAGTTAGCAATCAGCCCCAGCATTTT. This chain connects TRBV13 to TRBJ1-5; maybe TRBD1 (6 bases). The germline gives CDR1 PRHDT, CDR2 FYEKMQ (reference sequence). V lost 0 bases and J 0 bases, leaving 15 bases between the germline ends. There are 18 residues in the CDR3.